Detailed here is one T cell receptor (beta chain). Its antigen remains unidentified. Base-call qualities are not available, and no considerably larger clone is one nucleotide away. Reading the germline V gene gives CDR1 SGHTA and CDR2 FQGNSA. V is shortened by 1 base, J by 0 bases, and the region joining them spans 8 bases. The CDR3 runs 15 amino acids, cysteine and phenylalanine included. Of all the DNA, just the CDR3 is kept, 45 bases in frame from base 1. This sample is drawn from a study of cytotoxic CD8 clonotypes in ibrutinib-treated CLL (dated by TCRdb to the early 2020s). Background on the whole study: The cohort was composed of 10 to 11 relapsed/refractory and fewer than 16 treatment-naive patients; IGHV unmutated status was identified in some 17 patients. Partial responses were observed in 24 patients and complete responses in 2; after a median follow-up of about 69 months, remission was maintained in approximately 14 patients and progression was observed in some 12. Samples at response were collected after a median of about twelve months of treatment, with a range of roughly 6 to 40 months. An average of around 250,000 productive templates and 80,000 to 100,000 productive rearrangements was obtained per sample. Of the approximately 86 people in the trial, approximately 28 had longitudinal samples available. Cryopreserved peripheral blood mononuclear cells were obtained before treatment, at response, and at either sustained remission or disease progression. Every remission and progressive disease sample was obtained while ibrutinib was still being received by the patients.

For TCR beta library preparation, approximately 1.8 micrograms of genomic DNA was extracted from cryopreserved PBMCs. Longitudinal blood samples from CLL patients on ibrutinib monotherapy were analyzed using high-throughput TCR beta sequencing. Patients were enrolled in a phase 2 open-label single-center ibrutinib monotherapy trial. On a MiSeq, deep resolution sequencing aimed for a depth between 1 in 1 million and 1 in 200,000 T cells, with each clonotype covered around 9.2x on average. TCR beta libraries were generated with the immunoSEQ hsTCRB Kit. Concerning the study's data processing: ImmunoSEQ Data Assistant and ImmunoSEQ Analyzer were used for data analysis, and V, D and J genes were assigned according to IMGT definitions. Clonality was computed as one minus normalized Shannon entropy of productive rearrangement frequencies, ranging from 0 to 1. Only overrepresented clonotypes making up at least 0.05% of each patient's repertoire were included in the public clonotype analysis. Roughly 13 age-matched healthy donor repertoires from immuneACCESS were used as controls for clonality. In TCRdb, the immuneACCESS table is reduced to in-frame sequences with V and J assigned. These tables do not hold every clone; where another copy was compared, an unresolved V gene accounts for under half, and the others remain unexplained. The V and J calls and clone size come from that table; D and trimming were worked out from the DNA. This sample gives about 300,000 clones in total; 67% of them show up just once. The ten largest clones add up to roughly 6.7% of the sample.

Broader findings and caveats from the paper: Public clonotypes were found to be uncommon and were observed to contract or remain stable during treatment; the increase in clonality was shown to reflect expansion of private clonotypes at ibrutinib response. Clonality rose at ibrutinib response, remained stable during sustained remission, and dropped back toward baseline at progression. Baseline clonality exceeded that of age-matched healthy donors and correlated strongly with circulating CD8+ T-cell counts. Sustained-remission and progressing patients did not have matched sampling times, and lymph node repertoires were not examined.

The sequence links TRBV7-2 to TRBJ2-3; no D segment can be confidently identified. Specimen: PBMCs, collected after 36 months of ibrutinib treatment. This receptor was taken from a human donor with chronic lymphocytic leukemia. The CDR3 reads CASSLVRVSTDTQYF. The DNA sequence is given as TGTGCCAGCAGCTTAGTCCGGGTTAGCACAGATACGCAGTATTTT.